This T cell receptor (beta chain) was profiled in a study of blood T cells in healthy people across ages. Donors were systemically healthy Caucasian individuals from Russia aged roughly 6 to 100 years. Isolation yielded PBMCs, at least 6 million per sample, in every case. Germline V gene data show CDR1 as SGHVT and CDR2 as SQSDAQ. The CDR3 has 21 residues. J gave up 1 base and V 3 bases, and 18 bases lay outside the gene matches. The second PCR ran about 6 to 12 cycles with a sample-barcoded 5' primer and J-beta primers. A single record per CDR3 protein comes from TCRdb applying MiXCR to the 5' RACE reads. The table has approximately 1,000,000 distinct CDR3 sequences, roughly 45% seen once.

The rearrangement joins TRBV7-4 to TRBJ2-4; 10 nucleotides align to TRBD2. The sequence was collected from a woman aged 60-75 years in good health. The source material was blood. The CDR3 is CASSFLTSGLLSIPAKNIQYF. The CDR3, as DNA: TGTGCCAGCAGCTTTCTGACTAGCGGGCTTTTATCTATTCCGGCCAAAAACATTCAGTACTTC. Variable domain in full (rest from reference TRBV7-4 and TRBJ2-4): GAGVSQSPRYKVAKRGRDVALRCDSISGHVTLYWYRQTLGQGSEVLTYSQSDAQRDKSGRPSGRFSAERPERSVSTLKIQRTEQGDSAVYLCASSFLTSGLLSIPAKNIQYFGAGTRLSVL.